These 4 T cell receptor beta chains were all obtained from the same sample, sequenced in a study of blood T cells in healthy people across ages (dated by TCRdb to the mid-2010s). The library came from 5' RACE. The listed sequencing device is Illumina HiSeq 2500. A second PCR of roughly 7 to 11 cycles was performed with a sample-barcoded 5' primer and a J-beta primer mix. The public reads were reprocessed in TCRdb via fastp at Q25 and MiXCR, keeping in-frame beta chains. Rows are combined by CDR3 protein, so each entry shows the most common genes and DNA. The sample table contains around 1,500,000 distinct CDR3 sequences; only one count was recorded for roughly 30% of them. The top ten hold about 7.7% of the sample. Sequencing was done on a sample of blood. The receptors originated from a woman aged 25 to 39 in good health.

The J gene is TRBJ2-3, the V gene TRBV12-3 or TRBV12-4, with 8 bases lining up with TRBD2. This CDR3 spans 16 amino acids. V lost 1 base and J lost 7; bases outside the gene matches: 10. The CDR3 loop is CASSLELSGMGNTQYF. As DNA, the CDR3 is TGTGCCAGCAGTTTAGAGCTTAGCGGGATGGGAAATACGCAGTATTTT.

The chain uses TRBV5-1 and TRBJ1-1; D not certain. The CDR3 has 15 residues. Germline assignment: CDR1 SGHRS and CDR2 YFSETQ. With 0 bases removed from V and 2 bases from J, the gap between germline ends came to 11 bases. CDR3 sequence reads: CASSLAWRGNTEAFF. The CDR3 bases are TGCGCCAGCAGCTTGGCGTGGCGGGGTAACACTGAAGCTTTCTTT.

This clonotype was seen a handful of times. The chain joins TRBV20-1 to TRBJ2-3; 14 nucleotides align to TRBD2. CDR3 length: 16 residues. Germline V lookup: CDR1 DFQATT, CDR2 SNEGSKA (reference sequence). The ends lost 6 bases at V and 6 bases at J; junction bases unmatched: 11. The CDR3 region is CSAGLAGGDLVDTQYF. CDR3 nucleotides: TGCAGTGCCGGACTAGCGGGGGGTGATTTGGTGGATACGCAGTATTTT.

The chain has TRBV7-6 and TRBJ2-2; D is unresolved. Germline V lookup: CDR1 SGHVS, CDR2 FNYEAQ. The CDR3 is 14 residues long. V lost 1 base and J 5 bases, leaving 8 bases between the germline ends. DNA for the CDR3: TGTGCCAGCAGCTTAGAGACACAAACCGGGGAGCTGTTTTTT. It codes for CASSLETQTGELFF.